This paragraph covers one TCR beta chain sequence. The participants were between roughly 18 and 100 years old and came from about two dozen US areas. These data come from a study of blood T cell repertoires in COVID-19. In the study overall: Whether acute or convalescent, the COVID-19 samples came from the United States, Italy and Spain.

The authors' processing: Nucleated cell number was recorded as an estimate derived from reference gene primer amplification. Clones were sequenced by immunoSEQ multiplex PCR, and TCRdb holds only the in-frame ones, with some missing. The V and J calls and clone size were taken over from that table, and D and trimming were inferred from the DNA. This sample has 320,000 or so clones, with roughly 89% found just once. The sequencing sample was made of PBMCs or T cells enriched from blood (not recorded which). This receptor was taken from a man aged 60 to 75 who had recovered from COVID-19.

CDR3 coding DNA: TGCAGTGCTAGTTACAGAAACAATGAGCAGTTCTTC. Amino acid sequence: CSASYRNNEQFF. The chain has TRBV20-1 and TRBJ2-1; D not certain. The germline V and J ends were trimmed by 3 bases and 5 bases, with 8 bases remaining between them. The CDR3 sequence is 12 residues long. The germline V gene has CDR1 DFQATT and CDR2 SNEGSKA (reference sequence).